This TCR beta chain was profiled in a study of blood T cells in healthy people across ages. Findings of the study overall: Age advanced and TCR beta diversity per million T cells fell, roughly linearly.

Staff drew roughly 10 milliliters of peripheral blood from each donor. They isolated at least 6 million PBMCs from each sample. The use of a sample-barcoded 5' primer and a J-beta primer mix characterized a second PCR of about 6 to 12 cycles. TCRdb reanalysed the 5' RACE reads using MiXCR and keeps one entry per CDR3 protein. The sample includes about 640,000 distinct CDR3 sequences, approximately 40% seen only once; the top ten take around 30%. In the case of this clonotype: Its antigen is as yet unknown.

V lost 3 bases, J lost 8 bases, and 13 bases lay in between. CDR3 length equals 13 residues. CDR1 is DFQATT, CDR2 SNEGSKA, per germline (reference sequence). This chain links TRBV20-1 with TRBJ1-4, with D unclear. This clonotype originated in a man older than 75 in good health. Material: blood. CDR3 sequence reads: CSASPSGVEKLFF. The CDR3 DNA sequence: TGCAGTGCTAGCCCCTCCGGAGTAGAAAAACTGTTTTTT.